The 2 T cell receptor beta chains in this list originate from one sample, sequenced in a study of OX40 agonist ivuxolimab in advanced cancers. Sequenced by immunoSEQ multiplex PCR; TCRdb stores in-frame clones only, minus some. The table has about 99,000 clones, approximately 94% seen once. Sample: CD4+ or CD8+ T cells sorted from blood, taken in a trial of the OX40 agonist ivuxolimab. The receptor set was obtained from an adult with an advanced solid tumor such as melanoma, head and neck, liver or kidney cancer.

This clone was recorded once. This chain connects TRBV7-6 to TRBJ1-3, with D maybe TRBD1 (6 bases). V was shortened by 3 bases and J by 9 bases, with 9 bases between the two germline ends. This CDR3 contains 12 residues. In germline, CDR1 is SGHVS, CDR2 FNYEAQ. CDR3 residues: CASSLEGGTIYF. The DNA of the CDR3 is TGTGCCAGCAGCTTGGAGGGGGGCACCATATATTTT.

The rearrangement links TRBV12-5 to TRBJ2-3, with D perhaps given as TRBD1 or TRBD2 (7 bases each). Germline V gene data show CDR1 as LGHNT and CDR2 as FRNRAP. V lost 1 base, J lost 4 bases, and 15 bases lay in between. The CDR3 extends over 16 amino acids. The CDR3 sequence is CASGLDKTGRADTQYF. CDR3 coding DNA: TGTGCTAGTGGTTTGGACAAGACAGGGAGGGCAGATACGCAGTATTTT.